What follows are 7 T cell receptor beta chains derived from one specimen sequenced in a study of T-cell reconstitution after alpha-beta-depleted transplantation in children. Preparation of the TCRbeta library involved a method that used unique molecular identifiers. Each CDR3 protein is one row after TCRdb ran MiXCR on the PCR reads. Here the sample spans 600,000 to 700,000 distinct CDR3 sequences, about an eighth being singletons. This material consisted of PBMCs, taken before TCRalphabeta/CD19-depleted stem cell transplant. These receptors came from a girl aged 2-10 years with congenital amegakaryocytic thrombocytopenia, due to receive a stem cell transplant.

This clonotype was counted ten times or more. This CDR3 is CASSLGSGSTDTQYF. The CDR3 nucleotides are TGCGCCAGCAGCTTGGGTAGCGGGAGCACAGATACGCAGTATTTT. This chain connects TRBV5-1 to TRBJ2-3; 7 bases are a match to TRBD2. Trimming cost V 0 bases and J 0 bases; bases outside gene matches: 1. The CDR3 totals 15 residues. Germline V CDR1 and CDR2: SGHRS, YFSETQ.

The rearrangement links TRBV20-1 to TRBJ2-2; TRBD1 aligns across 7 bases. Unmatched junction bases numbered 6, after V lost 8 bases and J lost 3 bases. Germline V gene data show CDR1 as DFQATT and CDR2 as SNEGSKA (reference sequence). This CDR3 region has 13 residues. CDR3 residues: CSTWDSHTGELFF. DNA of the CDR3: TGCAGTACTTGGGACAGTCACACCGGGGAGCTGTTTTTT.

The chain couples TRBV12-3 or TRBV12-4 to TRBJ2-7; 9 bases are shared with TRBD1. With 5 bases clipped from V and 3 bases from J, the junction kept 11 bases outside the gene matches. The CDR3 has 16 residues. The CDR3 sequence: CASSLTRGQGGYEQYF. CDR3 nucleotides: TGTGCCAGCAGTCTTACCCGGGGACAGGGCGGCTACGAGCAGTACTTC.

The V call is TRBV6-1, the J call TRBJ1-1, with 8 bases aligning to TRBD1. Germline trimming cut 7 bases from V and 1 base from J; bases unmatched to any gene: 11. The CDR3 contains 16 residues. Germline lookup yields CDR1 MNHNS and CDR2 SASEGT. The CDR3 protein is CASNTGQGEGNTEAFF. CDR3 in DNA: TGTGCCAGCAATACCGGACAGGGCGAGGGGAACACTGAAGCTTTCTTT.

This clonotype came up many times. The chain uses TRBV5-1 and TRBJ2-7, with 8 bases lining up with TRBD1. Germline lookup yields CDR1 SGHRS and CDR2 YFSETQ. The CDR3 loop spans 16 amino acids. Trimming at V came to 0 bases and at J to 0 bases, leaving 5 bases not matched to a gene. CDR3 nucleotide sequence: TGCGCCAGCAGCTTGGTTGGACAGGGCGGCTCCTACGAGCAGTACTTC. Residues: CASSLVGQGGSYEQYF.

This clonotype was seen a handful of times. CDR3 in DNA: TGTGCCAGCAGCCAAACGGGGACTAGGGATTCTAATGAGCAGTTCTTC. This sequence encodes CASSQTGTRDSNEQFF. The chain recombines TRBV3-1 with TRBJ2-1; 8 bases are a match to TRBD2. The germline CDR1 and CDR2 sequences are LGHDT and YNNKEL (reference sequence). This CDR3 is 16 amino acids long. V gave up 2 bases and J gave up 7 bases; unmatched junction bases: 10.

The rearrangement links TRBV4-2 to TRBJ2-7; D is possibly TRBD2 (6 bases). The length of the CDR3 is 15 residues. V was cut by 0 bases and J by 1 base, with 10 bases left in between. Germline V lookup: CDR1 LGHNA, CDR2 YNFKEQ. CDR3 loop: CASSQDAGLSYEQYF. Here the CDR3 DNA reads TGTGCCAGCAGCCAAGATGCGGGACTGTCCTACGAGCAGTACTTC.